The clone carrying this T cell receptor beta chain appeared a few times. The entry originates in a study of control samples from healthy donors and cancer patients. The CDR3 covers 12 residues. The germline V gene has CDR1 SNHLY and CDR2 FYNNEI. The V and J ends lost 3 bases and 3 bases respectively, with 6 bases between them. Method: immunoSEQ multiplex PCR; TCRdb's copy keeps in-frame clones and lacks some. The sample contains about 160,000 clones, roughly 89% of which appear only once. Sequenced: blood. The V and J genes are TRBV2 and TRBJ2-7; either TRBD1 or TRBD2 may supply D (5 bases each). The receptor was isolated from a man aged 30 to 45 in good health. CDR3 coding DNA: TGTGCCAGCAGTGAGGGGGACTACGAGCAGTACTTC. This sequence encodes CASSEGDYEQYF.